These 16 T cell receptor beta chains were sequenced from one sample in a study of blood T cell repertoires in COVID-19. Here immunoSEQ multiplex PCR was the method, and the copy in TCRdb shows in-frame clones only, minus some. The sample has 130,000 or so clones, around nine tenths seen once. Source material: peripheral blood. Every receptor here comes from a man in his forties or fifties with active or convalescent COVID-19.

V gene TRBV30 combines with J gene TRBJ2-5; 7 bases match TRBD2. V shed 0 bases, J shed 6 bases, and the junction held 4 bases outside the gene matches. Looked up from germline, CDR1 is GTSNPN and CDR2 is SVGIG (reference sequence). The CDR3 consists of 13 residues. CDR3 in DNA: TGTGCCTGGAGTGTAGACGGGGGGAAGACCCAGTACTTC. This encodes CAWSVDGGKTQYF.

In DNA form, the CDR3 reads TGTGCCAGTACTAAACTTGAGGGAGCGCGAGCTTTCTTT. Translated: CASTKLEGARAFF. The chain combines TRBV19 with TRBJ1-1; D is unresolved. Trimming took 7 bases from V and 10 from J, leaving 19 bases between them. There are 13 residues in the CDR3. CDR1 is LNHDA and CDR2 is SQIVND in the germline V gene (reference sequence).

The chain couples TRBV14 to TRBJ1-2; D remains ambiguous. Germline values: CDR1 SGHDN, CDR2 FVKESK. This CDR3 is 14 amino acids long. V was cut by 4 bases and J by 0 bases, with 9 bases left in between. The CDR3 loop is CASSRVPANYGYTF. The CDR3, as DNA: TGTGCCAGCAGCCGAGTACCGGCTAACTATGGCTACACCTTC.

The gene calls are TRBV4-1 and TRBJ2-1; 8 bases agree with TRBD2. The CDR3 spans 14 residues. Looked up from germline, CDR1 is MGHRA and CDR2 is YSYEKL. V was clipped by 3 bases and J by 7 bases; unmatched bases: 5. The CDR3 nucleotides are TGCGCCAGCAGCCACAAAGGCGGGGGGAATGAGCAGTTCTTC. This encodes CASSHKGGGNEQFF.

The rearrangement joins TRBV3-1 (or the pseudogene TRBV3-2) to TRBJ1-1, with 7 bases aligning to TRBD1. Germline V gene lookup returns CDR1 LGHDT and CDR2 YNNKEL (reference sequence). This CDR3 contains 15 residues. V trimming: 4 bases; J trimming: 2 bases; junction bases outside the gene matches: 7. In DNA form, the CDR3 reads TGTGCCAGCAGCCCGTCCGGGACAGTCAACACTGAAGCTTTCTTT. Its protein is CASSPSGTVNTEAFF.

The chain couples TRBV10-3 to TRBJ2-3; tentative D call: TRBD2 (6 bases). With 4 bases removed from V and 1 base from J, the gap between germline ends came to 12 bases. The length of the CDR3 is 15 residues. CDR1 is ENHRY and CDR2 is SYGVKD in the germline V gene. CDR3 protein: CAISGRGGGTDTQYF. The DNA of the CDR3 is TGTGCCATCAGTGGTCGGGGCGGGGGCACAGATACGCAGTATTTT.

The CDR3 DNA is TGCGCCAGCAGCCACACCAGGGAAAACTACTATGGCTACACCTTC. Translating gives CASSHTRENYYGYTF. The V call is TRBV4-3, the J call TRBJ1-2; tentatively, D is TRBD1 (5 bases). Germline V gene data show CDR1 as LGHNA and CDR2 as YSLEER. This CDR3 has 15 amino acids. V was shortened by 3 bases and J by 3 bases, with 14 bases between the two germline ends.

The V and J genes are TRBV6-5 and TRBJ2-2, with 10 bases lining up with TRBD2. V lost 1 base and J lost 4; bases outside the gene matches: 3. The CDR3 length is 16 residues. The germline V gene has CDR1 MNHEY and CDR2 SVGAGI. DNA for the CDR3: TGTGCCAGCAGTTACTTCCTAGCGGGGGCCACCGGGGAGCTGTTTTTT. Its translation is CASSYFLAGATGELFF.

V is TRBV24-1 and J is TRBJ1-5; a weak D match, TRBD1 (6 bases). CDR3 length: 15 residues. In germline, CDR1 is KGHDR, CDR2 SFDVKD. The ends were cut back, 3 bases at V and 1 base at J, with 9 bases in the middle. CDR3 nucleotide sequence: TGTGCCACCAGTGATCGGGGGGCGAGCAATCAGCCCCAGCATTTT. Translated, it gives CATSDRGASNQPQHF.

This rearrangement joins TRBV6-5 to TRBJ2-7; 12 bases fit TRBD2. The CDR3 consists of 14 residues. Unmatched junction bases numbered 5, after V lost 5 bases and J lost 6 bases. The germline CDR1 and CDR2 sequences are MNHEY and SVGAGI. The CDR3 spells CASSRLAGEGEQYF. In DNA form, the CDR3 reads TGTGCCAGCAGTCGACTAGCGGGAGAGGGCGAGCAGTACTTC.

V usage is TRBV7-6 and J usage is TRBJ1-3; no clear D gene. The germline CDR1 and CDR2 sequences are SGHVS and FNYEAQ. V was trimmed by 2 bases and J by 2 bases, leaving 10 bases between them. The CDR3 is made up of 15 amino acids. The CDR3 coding sequence is TGTGCCAGCAGCTTACGCCGGGGAGCTGGAAACACCATATATTTT. This codes for CASSLRRGAGNTIYF.

This clone is a singleton in its sample. The chain uses TRBV11-2 and TRBJ2-7, with 9 bases lining up with TRBD1. This CDR3 has 16 amino acids. Germline CDR1 SGHAT, CDR2 FQNNGV. Trimming took 8 bases from V and 4 from J; bases not matched to a gene: 15. CDR3 loop: CASSYSSGTGFYEQYF. The CDR3 nucleotides are TGTGCCAGCTCATACTCTTCCGGGACAGGGTTTTACGAGCAGTACTTC.

This clone is a singleton in its sample. V usage is TRBV20-1 and J usage is TRBJ1-2, with D hard to call. V lost 3 bases, J lost 5 bases, and 13 bases lay in between. Germline lookup yields CDR1 DFQATT and CDR2 SNEGSKA (reference sequence). This CDR3 is 13 amino acids long. As DNA, the CDR3 is TGCAGTGCTAGTCACCAGATTGATTATGGCTACACCTTC. This sequence encodes CSASHQIDYGYTF.

The V and J genes are TRBV18 and TRBJ2-3; D perhaps matches TRBD2 (5 bases). The CDR3 is made up of 14 amino acids. The germline gives CDR1 KGHSH, CDR2 LQKENI. Trimming pared 4 bases from V and 2 bases from J, leaving 10 bases between. The CDR3 DNA reads as TGTGCCAGCTCACTATCCGACTACACAGATACGCAGTATTTT. It specifies CASSLSDYTDTQYF.

V is TRBV7-2 and J is TRBJ1-1; 10 nucleotides agree with TRBD1. The CDR3 spans 14 residues. The V gene's germline CDR1 is SGHTA and CDR2 FQGNSA. Trimming at V came to 5 bases and at J to 4 bases, leaving 4 bases not matched to a gene. CDR3 protein: CASSPRQGATEAFF. The CDR3 nucleotides read TGTGCCAGCAGCCCGCGACAGGGGGCCACTGAAGCTTTCTTT.

The chain is built from TRBV5-1 and TRBJ2-1; 15 nucleotides align to TRBD2. V lost 4 bases and J lost 6; bases outside the gene matches: 5. The V gene's germline CDR1 is SGHRS and CDR2 YFSETQ. This CDR3 spans 16 amino acids. The CDR3, as DNA: TGCGCCAGCAGCCCGGGACTAGCGGGAGGCGGCAATGAGCAGTTCTTC. Its protein product is CASSPGLAGGGNEQFF.